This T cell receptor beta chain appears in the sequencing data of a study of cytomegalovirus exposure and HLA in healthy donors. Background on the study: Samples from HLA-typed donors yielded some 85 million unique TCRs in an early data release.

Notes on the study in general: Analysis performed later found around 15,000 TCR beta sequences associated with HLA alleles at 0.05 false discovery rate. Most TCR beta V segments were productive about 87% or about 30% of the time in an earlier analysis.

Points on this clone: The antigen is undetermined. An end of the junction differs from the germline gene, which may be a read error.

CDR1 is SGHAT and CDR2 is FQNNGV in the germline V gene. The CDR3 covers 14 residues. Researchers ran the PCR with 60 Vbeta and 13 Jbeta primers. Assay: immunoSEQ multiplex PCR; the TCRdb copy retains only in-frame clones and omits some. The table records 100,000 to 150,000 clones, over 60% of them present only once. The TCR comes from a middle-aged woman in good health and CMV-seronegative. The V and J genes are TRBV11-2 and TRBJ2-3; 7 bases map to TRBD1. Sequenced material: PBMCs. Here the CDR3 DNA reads TGTGCCAGCAGCTTAGATTCAGGGTTAGGGGGCCTGGGGTTT. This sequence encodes CASSLDSGLGGLGF. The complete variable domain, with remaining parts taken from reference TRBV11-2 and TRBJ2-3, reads EAGVAQSPRYKIIEKRQSVAFWCNPISGHATLYWYQQILGQGPKLLIQFQNNGVVDDSQLPKDRFSAERLKGVDSTLKIQPAKLEDSAVYLCASSLDSGLGGLGFGPGTRLTVL.